This T cell receptor beta chain was sequenced for a study of T cells after posttransplantation cyclophosphamide. Study-level results: Later post-transplant blood repertoires were often dominated by donor CD8+ memory clones. Recipient CMV seropositivity and CMV reactivation strongly tracked TRB clonality.

There are a few counts of this clone. Its antigen is unidentified. This related bone marrow graft donor gave peripheral blood on the day of marrow donation. The CDR3 extends over 18 amino acids. V was pared by 5 bases and J by 3 bases, with 16 bases of the junction left unmatched. CDR1 and CDR2 (germline): SGHAT, FQNNGV. Sequenced by immunoSEQ multiplex PCR; TCRdb stores in-frame clones only, minus some. The sample is made up of approximately 35,000 clones, none counted only once. This chain joins TRBV11-2 and TRBJ2-5; 9 bases map to TRBD2. The sequenced sample was PBMCs. This TCR was recovered from a girl aged 10-17 years in good health, CMV-negative, and a related stem cell transplant donor. CDR3 sequence: CASSPGPSGNGTEETQYF. CDR3 in DNA: TGTGCCAGCAGCCCAGGCCCTAGCGGGAACGGGACGGAAGAGACCCAGTACTTC.